This T cell receptor (beta chain) was sequenced for a study of blood T cell repertoires in COVID-19. Study overall: COVID-19 samples, acute and convalescent, were from the United States, Italy and Spain. PBMCs, B-cell-depleted T cells, or T cells provided the cDNA or gDNA that made up the material.

V lost 0 bases and J 14 bases, leaving 14 bases between the germline ends. The CDR3 is 12 amino acids. Germline CDR1 reads SGHTS; CDR2 reads YDEGEE. This clone was seen a single time. Per the original methods: Reference gene primer amplification yielded estimated nucleated cell counts. Clones were sequenced by immunoSEQ multiplex PCR, and TCRdb holds only the in-frame ones, with some missing. The DNA gave D and trimming, while V, J and clone size come from that table. This table holds fewer than 30,000 clones, approximately 81% found once. This chain connects TRBV5-8 to TRBJ1-2; D is undetermined. This TCR came from an older woman with acute or convalescent COVID-19. Sample: peripheral blood. The CDR3 nucleotides are TGTGCCAGCAGCTTGGGGATAACCTCGGGGACCTTC. It is translated as CASSLGITSGTF.